This T cell receptor beta chain was sequenced during a study of cytomegalovirus exposure and HLA in healthy donors. Study results and caveats: There was a cluster of highly shared sequence variants that was likely a sequencing artifact.

In the PCR, 60 Vbeta and 13 Jbeta primers were used. Profiling relied on immunoSEQ multiplex PCR, and the TCRdb table lists in-frame clones only, not all of them. The sample holds more than 140,000 clones, around 65% seen once. For this clone: The target antigen is unknown.

Specimen: PBMCs. The clonotype was recovered from a woman in her 30s in good health and CMV-seropositive.

CDR3 amino acids: CASSDSPGLNEQFF. The CDR3 DNA reads TGTGCCAGCAGTGACTCGCCAGGGTTGAATGAGCAGTTCTTC. The chain uses TRBV6-4 and TRBJ2-1; the D gene is possibly TRBD1 (5 bases). CDR1 is MRHNA and CDR2 is SNTAGT in the germline V gene. CDR3 size: 14 residues. V lost 0 bases and J 7 bases, leaving 10 bases between the germline ends.